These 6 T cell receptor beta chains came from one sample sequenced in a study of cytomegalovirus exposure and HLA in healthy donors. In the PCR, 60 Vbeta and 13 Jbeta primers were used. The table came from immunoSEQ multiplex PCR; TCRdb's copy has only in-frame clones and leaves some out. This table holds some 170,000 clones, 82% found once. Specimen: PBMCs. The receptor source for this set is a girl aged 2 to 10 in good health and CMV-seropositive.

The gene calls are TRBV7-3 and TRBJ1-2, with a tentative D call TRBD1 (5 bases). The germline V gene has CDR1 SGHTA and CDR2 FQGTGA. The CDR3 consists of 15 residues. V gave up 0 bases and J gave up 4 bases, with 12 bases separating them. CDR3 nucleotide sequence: TGTGCCAGCAGCTTAACGGCAGGGCTGAGCTATGGCTACACCTTC. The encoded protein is CASSLTAGLSYGYTF.

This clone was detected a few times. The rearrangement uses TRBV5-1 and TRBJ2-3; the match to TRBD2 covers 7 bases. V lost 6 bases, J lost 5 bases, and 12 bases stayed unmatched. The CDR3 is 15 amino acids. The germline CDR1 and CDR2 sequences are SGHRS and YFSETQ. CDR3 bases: TGCGCCAGCACCCGTACAGCGGGATTGGGAGATACGCAGTATTTT. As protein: CASTRTAGLGDTQYF.

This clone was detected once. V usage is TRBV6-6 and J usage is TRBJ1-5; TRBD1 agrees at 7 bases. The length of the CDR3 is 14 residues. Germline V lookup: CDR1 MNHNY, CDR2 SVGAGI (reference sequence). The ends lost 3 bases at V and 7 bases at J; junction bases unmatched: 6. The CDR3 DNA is TGTGCCAGCAGTTATGGGACAGTCATCCAGCCCCAGCATTTT. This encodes CASSYGTVIQPQHF.

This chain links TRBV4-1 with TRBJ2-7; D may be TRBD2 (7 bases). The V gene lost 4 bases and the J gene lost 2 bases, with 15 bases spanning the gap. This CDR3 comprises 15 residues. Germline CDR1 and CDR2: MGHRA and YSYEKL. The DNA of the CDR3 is TGCGCCAGCAGCCCACGGGGGGCAGGGGCCTACGAGCAGTACTTC. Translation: CASSPRGAGAYEQYF.

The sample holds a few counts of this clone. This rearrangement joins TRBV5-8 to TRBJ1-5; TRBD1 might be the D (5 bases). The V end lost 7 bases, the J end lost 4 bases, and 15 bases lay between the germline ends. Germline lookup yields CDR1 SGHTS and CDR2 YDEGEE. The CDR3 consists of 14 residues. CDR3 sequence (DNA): TGTGCCAGCCGAAGACAGAGGAGTAATCAGCCCCAGCATTTT. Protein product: CASRRQRSNQPQHF.

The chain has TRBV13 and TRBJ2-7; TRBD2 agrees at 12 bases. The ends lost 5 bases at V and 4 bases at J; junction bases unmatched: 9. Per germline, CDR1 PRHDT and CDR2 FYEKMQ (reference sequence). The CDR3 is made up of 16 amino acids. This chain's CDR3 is CASSTQTSGSSYEQYF. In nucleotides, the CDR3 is TGTGCCAGCAGCACCCAGACTAGCGGGAGTTCTTACGAGCAGTACTTC.